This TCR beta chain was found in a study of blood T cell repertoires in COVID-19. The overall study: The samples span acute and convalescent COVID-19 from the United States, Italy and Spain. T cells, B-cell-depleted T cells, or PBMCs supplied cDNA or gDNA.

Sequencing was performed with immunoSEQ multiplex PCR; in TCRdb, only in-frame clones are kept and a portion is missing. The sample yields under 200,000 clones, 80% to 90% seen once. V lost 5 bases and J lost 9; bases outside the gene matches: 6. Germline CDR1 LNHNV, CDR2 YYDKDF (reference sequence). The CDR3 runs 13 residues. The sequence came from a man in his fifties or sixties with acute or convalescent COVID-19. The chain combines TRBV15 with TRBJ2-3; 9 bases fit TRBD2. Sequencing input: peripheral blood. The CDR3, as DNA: TGTGCCACCAGCGCGACGACTAGCGGAACGCAGTATTTT. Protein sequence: CATSATTSGTQYF.